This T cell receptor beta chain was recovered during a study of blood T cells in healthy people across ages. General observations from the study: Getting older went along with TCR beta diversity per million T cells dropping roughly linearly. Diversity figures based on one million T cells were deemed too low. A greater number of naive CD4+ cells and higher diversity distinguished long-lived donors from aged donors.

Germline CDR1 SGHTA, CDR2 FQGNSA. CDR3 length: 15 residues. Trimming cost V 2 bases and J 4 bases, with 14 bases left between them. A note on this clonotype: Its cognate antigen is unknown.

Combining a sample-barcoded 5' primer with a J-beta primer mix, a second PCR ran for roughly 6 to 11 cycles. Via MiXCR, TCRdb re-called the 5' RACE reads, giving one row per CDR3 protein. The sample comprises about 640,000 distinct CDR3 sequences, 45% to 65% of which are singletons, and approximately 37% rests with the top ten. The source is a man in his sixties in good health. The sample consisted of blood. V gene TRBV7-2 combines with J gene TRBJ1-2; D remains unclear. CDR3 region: CASSLLGRTSYGYTF. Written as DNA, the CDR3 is TGTGCCAGCAGCTTACTAGGCAGGACCTCCTATGGCTACACCTTC.